What follows is one TCR beta chain and its context. Data came from immunoSEQ multiplex PCR; TCRdb stores just in-frame clones and leaves some out. Of some 260,000 clones listed, around 90% are singletons. This CDR3 comprises 14 residues. CDR1 LNHDA and CDR2 SQIVND come from the germline V gene (reference sequence). The ends lost 4 bases at V and 5 bases at J; junction bases unmatched: 7. This sample is drawn from a study of blood T cell repertoires in COVID-19. On the study more broadly: Samples of COVID-19 (acute and convalescent) were obtained from the United States, Italy and Spain.

This TCR came from a human donor in a cohort sampled during active COVID-19. The sample taken for sequencing was peripheral blood. The chain joins TRBV19 to TRBJ2-5; 7 nucleotides agree with TRBD2. CDR3 in amino acids: CASSREGRRETQYF. The DNA for the CDR3 is TGTGCCAGTAGTAGGGAGGGTCGGAGGGAGACCCAGTACTTC.